This T cell receptor beta chain was recorded in a study of cytomegalovirus exposure and HLA in healthy donors. Study results and caveats: A missense variant in DCLRE1C was later tied to TCR beta V- and J-gene trimming. Of the V segments, some could not be distinguished, including TRBV6-2 and TRBV6-3, and were excluded. Across donors, sequencing depth was assumed by presence/absence analyses to be roughly uniform. Cytomegalovirus status, reportedly, was diagnosed with high specificity and sensitivity by the classifier.

The primer mix had 60 Vbeta and 13 Jbeta primers. Clones were read by immunoSEQ multiplex PCR, and TCRdb kept only the in-frame ones, dropping some. The repertoire holds 150,000 to 200,000 clones, with around 62% as singletons. This CDR3 spans 12 amino acids. Germline CDR1 ENHRY, CDR2 SYGVKD. The V and J ends lost 10 bases and 3 bases, in that order; junction bases with no gene match: 5. As to this clone: Its specificity is unknown.

The rearrangement joins TRBV10-3 to TRBJ1-1; the match to TRBD1 covers 7 bases. The source material was PBMCs. The TCR originated in a man in his forties or fifties in good health and CMV-seronegative. The CDR3 nucleotides are TGTGCCAGCAACAGGGGAGACACTGAAGCTTTCTTT. Protein: CASNRGDTEAFF.